The sequence of this T cell receptor beta chain was determined in a study of blood T cell repertoires in COVID-19. On the study more broadly: T cells, B-cell-depleted T cells, or PBMCs provided the cDNA or gDNA that served as material.

Per the study methods: Nucleated cell number was recorded as an estimate derived from reference gene primer amplification. Profiled with immunoSEQ multiplex PCR; TCRdb holds only in-frame clones, not every one. V and J calls and clone size are copied from that table; D and trimming were computed from the DNA. The repertoire holds a few hundred thousand clones, with roughly 84% as singletons. This CDR3 region has 16 residues. In germline, CDR1 is LNHDA, CDR2 SQIVND (reference sequence). V shed 3 bases, J shed 5 bases, and the junction held 8 bases outside the gene matches. This clone was counted between two and nine times.

V gene TRBV19 combines with J gene TRBJ2-1; 9 bases are shared with TRBD2. Sequencing was performed on peripheral blood. This TCR was recovered from a woman aged 40 to 49 who had recovered from COVID-19. As DNA, the CDR3 is TGTGCCAGTAGTATTGGTTCTAGCGGGGAACACAATGAGCAGTTCTTC. Its protein is CASSIGSSGEHNEQFF.